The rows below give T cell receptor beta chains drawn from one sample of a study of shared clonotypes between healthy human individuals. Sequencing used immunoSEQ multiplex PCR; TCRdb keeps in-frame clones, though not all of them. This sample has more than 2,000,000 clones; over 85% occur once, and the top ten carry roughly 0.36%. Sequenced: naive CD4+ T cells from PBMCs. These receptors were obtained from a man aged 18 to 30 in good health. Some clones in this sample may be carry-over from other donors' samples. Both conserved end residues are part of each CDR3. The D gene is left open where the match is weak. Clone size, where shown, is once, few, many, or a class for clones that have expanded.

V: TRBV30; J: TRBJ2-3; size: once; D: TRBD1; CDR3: CAWSTVHRGSFADTQYF; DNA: TGTGCCTGGAGTACCGTGCACAGGGGGAGTTTTGCAGATACGCAGTATTTT
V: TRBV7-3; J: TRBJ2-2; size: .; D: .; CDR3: CASSLSGGYAGELFF; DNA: TGTGCCAGCAGCTTATCTGGGGGCTACGCCGGGGAGCTGTTTTTT
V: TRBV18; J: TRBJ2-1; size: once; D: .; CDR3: CASSLTSMQGEFF; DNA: TGTGCCAGCTCACTGACCTCGATGCAAGGGGAGTTCTTC
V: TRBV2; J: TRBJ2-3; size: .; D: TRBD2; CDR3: CASSFGLAGSTDTQYF; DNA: TGTGCCAGCAGTTTCGGACTAGCGGGGAGCACAGATACGCAGTATTTT
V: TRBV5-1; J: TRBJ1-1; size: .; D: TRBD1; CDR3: CASSPRTGESAEAFF; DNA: TGCGCCAGCAGCCCGAGGACAGGGGAGTCCGCTGAAGCTTTCTTT
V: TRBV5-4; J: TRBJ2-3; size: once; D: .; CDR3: CASSLVSGTYTDTQYF; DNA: TGTGCCAGCAGCTTGGTATCAGGTACCTACACAGATACGCAGTATTTT
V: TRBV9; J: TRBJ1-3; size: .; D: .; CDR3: CASSVEYRFGNTIYF; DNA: TGTGCCAGCAGCGTAGAGTATAGATTTGGAAACACCATATATTTT
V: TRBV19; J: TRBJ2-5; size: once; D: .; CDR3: CASSTYHPETQYF; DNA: TGTGCCAGTAGTACCTACCACCCGGAGACCCAGTACTTC
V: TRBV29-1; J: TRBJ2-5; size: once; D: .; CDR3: CSVVLQIQETQYF; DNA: TGCAGCGTTGTCCTCCAGATCCAAGAGACCCAGTACTTC
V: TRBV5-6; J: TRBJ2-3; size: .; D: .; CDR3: CASRGELADTDTQYF; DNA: TGTGCCAGCAGGGGGGAATTAGCGGACACAGATACGCAGTATTTT
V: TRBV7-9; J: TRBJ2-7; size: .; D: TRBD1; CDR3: CASSVWTGSYEQYF; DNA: TGTGCCAGCAGCGTTTGGACAGGCTCCTACGAGCAGTACTTC
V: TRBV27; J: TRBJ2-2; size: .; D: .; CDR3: CASSLRGSTNTGELFF; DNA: TGTGCCAGCAGTTTAAGGGGGTCCACGAACACCGGGGAGCTGTTTTTT
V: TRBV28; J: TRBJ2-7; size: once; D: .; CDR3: CASSLGGPRDAYEQYF; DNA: TGTGCCAGCAGTTTAGGGGGCCCCCGCGACGCTTACGAGCAGTACTTC
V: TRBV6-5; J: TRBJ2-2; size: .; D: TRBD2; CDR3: CASRRGLANTGELFF; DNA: TGTGCCAGCAGGAGGGGACTAGCGAACACCGGGGAGCTGTTTTTT
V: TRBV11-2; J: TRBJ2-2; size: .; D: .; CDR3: CASSHPRWNTGELFF; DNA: TGTGCCAGCAGCCATCCCCGTTGGAACACCGGGGAGCTGTTTTTT
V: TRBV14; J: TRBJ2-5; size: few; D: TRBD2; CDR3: CASSQTSGSATQYF; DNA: TGTGCCAGCAGCCAAACTAGCGGATCGGCGACCCAGTACTTC
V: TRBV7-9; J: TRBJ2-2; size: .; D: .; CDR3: CASHESGATGELFF; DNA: TGTGCCAGCCACGAGTCGGGAGCCACCGGGGAGCTGTTTTTT
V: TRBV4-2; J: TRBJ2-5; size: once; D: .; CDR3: CASSQGSGGRGETQYF; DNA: TGTGCCAGCAGCCAGGGCTCTGGAGGTAGAGGAGAGACCCAGTACTTC
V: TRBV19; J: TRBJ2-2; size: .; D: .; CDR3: CASRQQGLNTGELFF; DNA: TGTGCCAGTAGGCAACAGGGATTAAACACCGGGGAGCTGTTTTTT
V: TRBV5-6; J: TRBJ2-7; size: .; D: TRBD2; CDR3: CASGSLSGSFYEQYF; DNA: TGTGCCAGCGGCTCCCTTAGCGGGAGTTTCTACGAGCAGTACTTC
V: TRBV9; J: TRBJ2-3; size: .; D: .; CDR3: CASSAVAYQSTDTQYF; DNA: TGTGCCAGCAGCGCTGTAGCGTACCAGAGCACAGATACGCAGTATTTT
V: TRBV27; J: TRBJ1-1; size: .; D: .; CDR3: CASSLGRGRTEAFF; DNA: TGTGCCAGCAGTTTAGGGAGGGGGAGGACTGAAGCTTTCTTT
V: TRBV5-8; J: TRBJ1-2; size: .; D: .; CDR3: CASSSMGRAPLYGYTF; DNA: TGTGCCAGCAGCTCTATGGGGCGGGCCCCCCTATATGGCTACACCTTC
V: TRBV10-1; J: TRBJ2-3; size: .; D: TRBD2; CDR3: CASTSGSLADTQYF; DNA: TGCGCCAGCACTAGCGGGAGTCTCGCAGATACGCAGTATTTT
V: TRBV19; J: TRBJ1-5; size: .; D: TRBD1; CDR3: CASSTRTGGQPQHF; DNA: TGTGCCAGTAGTACCAGGACAGGGGGTCAGCCCCAGCATTTT
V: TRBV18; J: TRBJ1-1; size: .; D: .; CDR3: CASSRASTEAFF; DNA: TGTGCCAGCTCGCGGGCCTCCACTGAAGCTTTCTTT
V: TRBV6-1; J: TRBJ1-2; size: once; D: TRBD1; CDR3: CASSDATGNYGYTF; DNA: TGTGCCAGCAGTGACGCGACAGGGAACTATGGCTACACCTTC
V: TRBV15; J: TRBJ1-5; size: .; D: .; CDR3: CATSNVPAGDQPQHF; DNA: TGTGCCACCAGCAACGTCCCCGCGGGCGATCAGCCCCAGCATTTT
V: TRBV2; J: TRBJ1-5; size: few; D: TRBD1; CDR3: CASTGQGLSNQPQHF; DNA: TGTGCCAGCACCGGACAGGGTTTAAGCAATCAGCCCCAGCATTTT